The 11 T cell receptor beta chains below all came from one sample that was sequenced in a study of blood T cell repertoires in COVID-19 (TCRdb year 2020). Library method: the immunoSEQ multiplex PCR assay. In TCRdb, the immuneACCESS table is reduced to in-frame sequences with V and J assigned. These tables do not hold every clone; where another copy was compared, an unresolved V gene accounts for under half, and the others remain unexplained. The sample table shows 200,000 to 300,000 clones, and 80% to 85% are seen once. Roughly 27% of the sample is held by the ten biggest clonotypes. The sequenced material came from peripheral blood. The origin of the receptors is a man aged 40-49 years with acute or convalescent COVID-19.

The rearrangement joins TRBV6-4 to TRBJ2-1, with D unresolved. CDR1 and CDR2 from the germline V gene are MRHNA and SNTAGT. The CDR3 is 14 amino acids. V lost 0 bases, J lost 5 bases, and 8 bases lay in between. In DNA, the CDR3 is TGTGCCAGCAGTGACTCCGGAGAAAACAATGAGCAGTTCTTC. Protein: CASSDSGENNEQFF.

This clone was picked up one time. V usage is TRBV25-1 and J usage is TRBJ1-2, with D hard to call. This CDR3 spans 15 amino acids. V was shortened by 2 bases and J by 8 bases, with 18 bases between the two germline ends. The germline V gene encodes CDR1 MGHDK and CDR2 SYGVNS. The CDR3 loop is CASSEGYPTREGYTF. CDR3 in DNA: TGTGCCAGCAGTGAAGGGTACCCCACGAGGGAGGGCTACACCTTC.

The J gene is TRBJ1-4, the V gene TRBV5-4; the match to TRBD1 covers 8 bases. The CDR3 runs to 15 residues. Germline V lookup: CDR1 SGHNT, CDR2 YYREEE (reference sequence). V shed 3 bases, J shed 6 bases, and the junction held 7 bases outside the gene matches. CDR3 coding DNA: TGTGCCAGCAGCTGGAAAACAGGGGGGGATGAAAAACTGTTTTTT. Translating gives CASSWKTGGDEKLFF.

The rearrangement joins TRBV19 to TRBJ1-2, with 8 bases matching TRBD1. The V segment lost 6 bases and the J segment 4 bases; nucleotides outside the gene matches: 16. CDR1 and CDR2 from the germline V gene are LNHDA and SQIVND (reference sequence). The CDR3 runs to 17 residues. CDR3 bases: TGTGCCAGTAGGGACAGGGCCCCATCTCCCTCCTTCTATGGCTACACCTTC. Its protein product is CASRDRAPSPSFYGYTF.

The rearrangement joins TRBV3-1 (or the pseudogene TRBV3-2) to TRBJ2-1; D is unresolved. This CDR3 has 15 amino acids. From germline, CDR1 is LGHDT and CDR2 YNNKEL (reference sequence). Trimming pared 0 bases from V and 6 bases from J, leaving 12 bases between. The CDR3 loop is CASSQDYLVTNEQFF. The CDR3 DNA is TGTGCCAGCAGCCAAGATTACTTAGTTACCAATGAGCAGTTCTTC.

The chain couples TRBV5-8 to TRBJ1-3, with 7 positions matching TRBD1. J gave up 0 bases and V 2 bases, and 5 bases lay outside the gene matches. Germline CDR1 and CDR2: SGHTS and YDEGEE. This CDR3 is built from 16 residues. As DNA, the CDR3 is TGTGCCAGCAGCTTTACAGGGGACAGCTCTGGAAACACCATATATTTT. Its protein product is CASSFTGDSSGNTIYF.

The V call is TRBV5-1, the J call TRBJ1-1; a possible D gene is TRBD1 (6 bases). The CDR3 contains 17 residues. CDR1 SGHRS and CDR2 YFSETQ come from the germline V gene. The germline V and J ends were trimmed by 3 bases and 10 bases, with 28 bases remaining between them. CDR3 nucleotides: TGCGCCAGCAGCTCAGACCGGGACAAGCCAAAGGGGAAAGTAGCTTTCTTT. Its protein product is CASSSDRDKPKGKVAFF.

The chain carries TRBV19 and TRBJ2-1; 11 bases are shared with TRBD2. In germline, CDR1 is LNHDA, CDR2 SQIVND (reference sequence). V lost 9 bases to trimming and J lost 4 bases; unmatched junction nucleotides: 5. The CDR3 is made up of 14 amino acids. CDR3 region: CASNLAGGYNEQFF. As DNA, the CDR3 is TGTGCCAGCAACTTAGCGGGAGGGTACAATGAGCAGTTCTTC.

The gene calls are TRBV5-5 and TRBJ1-3; possibly TRBD1 for D (6 bases). Trimming took 4 bases from V and 2 from J, leaving 16 bases between them. This CDR3 is 16 amino acids long. Per the germline V gene, CDR1 is SGHKS and CDR2 is YYEKEE (reference sequence). The CDR3, as DNA: TGTGCCAGCAGCCCCGGACAGACGGTCGCTGGAAACACCATATATTTT. Translation gives CASSPGQTVAGNTIYF.

In this sample, this clone turned up a few times. The chain links TRBV5-8 to TRBJ1-1; no reliable D call. CDR1 is SGHTS, CDR2 YDEGEE, per germline. CDR3 size: 15 residues. The V gene lost 1 base and the J gene lost 0 bases, with 10 bases spanning the gap. CDR3 loop: CASSLFPLMNTEAFF. CDR3 in DNA: TGTGCCAGCAGCTTGTTCCCGTTAATGAACACTGAAGCTTTCTTT.

The V call is TRBV27, the J call TRBJ1-2; tentatively, D is TRBD1 (5 bases). The V gene lost 5 bases and the J gene lost 4 bases, with 14 bases spanning the gap. CDR3 length equals 14 residues. CDR1 and CDR2 (germline): MNHEY, SMNVEV (reference sequence). The CDR3 here is CASSPLRRGYGYTF. In DNA, the CDR3 is TGTGCCAGCAGTCCCCTTCGAAGGGGCTATGGCTACACCTTC.